This TCR beta chain was retrieved from a study of cytomegalovirus exposure and HLA in healthy donors. For the study at large: Earlier sequencing of some 170 million T cells yielded roughly 100 million unique TCR beta sequences.

60 Vbeta and 13 Jbeta primers were used in PCR. Libraries were prepared by immunoSEQ multiplex PCR; TCRdb keeps only in-frame clonotypes and omits some of them. The sample records about 170,000 clones, over 70% being singletons. Per the germline V gene, CDR1 is KGHSH and CDR2 is LQKENI. Trimming removed 3 bases from V and 0 bases from J, with 8 bases in between. The CDR3 contains 14 residues. V gene TRBV18 combines with J gene TRBJ1-1, with a weak D call TRBD1 (5 bases). Sequencing was performed on PBMCs. The clonotype was recovered from a female donor in good health and CMV-seronegative. The CDR3 DNA follows: TGTGCCAGCTCACCGACAGCTTTGAACACTGAAGCTTTCTTT. Its translation is CASSPTALNTEAFF.